The 28 T cell receptor beta chains given below trace back to one sample, sequenced in a study of cytomegalovirus exposure and HLA in healthy donors. The PCR ran on 60 Vbeta and 13 Jbeta primers. Method: immunoSEQ multiplex PCR; TCRdb's copy keeps in-frame clones and lacks some. The sample gives 90,000 to 110,000 clones, roughly 80% of which show up once; roughly 6.9% is in the top ten. The sample taken for sequencing was PBMCs. These receptors originate from a man in his thirties or forties in good health and CMV-seropositive.

This chain uses TRBV13 with TRBJ1-3; perhaps TRBD1 as D (6 bases). Trimming cost V 3 bases and J 2 bases, with 11 bases left between them. Germline CDR1 PRHDT, CDR2 FYEKMQ (reference sequence). The CDR3 runs 15 residues. The CDR3 bases are TGTGCCAGCAGCTTCAGGGGTGTGCCTGGAAACACCATATATTTT. It translates to CASSFRGVPGNTIYF.

This clone was detected only a few times. The rearrangement uses TRBV13 and TRBJ2-3, with 8 bases that match TRBD2. Per germline, CDR1 PRHDT and CDR2 FYEKMQ (reference sequence). The CDR3 contains 16 residues. With 1 base clipped from V and 3 bases from J, the junction kept 6 bases outside the gene matches. DNA of the CDR3: TGTGCCAGCAGCTTAGCTTTGCGGGGGGCGACAGATACGCAGTATTTT. This encodes CASSLALRGATDTQYF.

This chain connects TRBV27 to TRBJ2-7; D remains unclear. Germline V CDR1 and CDR2: MNHEY, SMNVEV (reference sequence). Deletions cut 6 bases from V and 2 bases from J, with 11 bases between. The CDR3 is 13 residues long. The chain's CDR3 is CASSWQAPYEQYF. The CDR3, as DNA: TGTGCCAGCAGCTGGCAGGCTCCCTACGAGCAGTACTTC.

The V and J genes are TRBV5-1 and TRBJ2-2; 8 bases map to TRBD1. The junction had 2 bases not matched to a gene; V was cut back by 7 bases and J by 0 bases. The germline V gene has CDR1 SGHRS and CDR2 YFSETQ. The CDR3 sequence is 14 residues long. In nucleotides, the CDR3 is TGCGCCAGCCGGACAGGGACGAACACCGGGGAGCTGTTTTTT. It codes for CASRTGTNTGELFF.

V and J are TRBV19 and TRBJ1-3; D remains unclear. Trimming took 6 bases from V and 0 from J, leaving 6 bases between them. CDR3 length: 13 amino acids. CDR1 LNHDA and CDR2 SQIVND come from the germline V gene (reference sequence). CDR3 loop: CASRRPSGNTIYF. The CDR3 DNA reads TGTGCCAGTAGGCGGCCCTCTGGAAACACCATATATTTT.

The chain joins TRBV4-1 to TRBJ1-5; D gene ambiguous. V shed 0 bases and J shed 7 bases, with 7 bases lying between them. Germline V CDR1 and CDR2: MGHRA, YSYEKL. The CDR3 covers 13 residues. CDR3 loop: CASSQERWQPQHF. The CDR3 DNA sequence: TGCGCCAGCAGCCAAGAACGGTGGCAGCCCCAGCATTTT.

The chain employs TRBV6-6 and TRBJ2-7, with TRBD1 matching over 7 bases. Germline lookup yields CDR1 MNHNY and CDR2 SVGAGI (reference sequence). V gave up 5 bases and J gave up 5 bases; unmatched junction bases: 15. This CDR3 is 16 amino acids long. CDR3 region: CASSTGRVAGGDEQYF. The CDR3 DNA is TGTGCCAGCAGTACGGGCAGGGTTGCAGGGGGAGACGAGCAGTACTTC.

Only a few counts were recorded for this clone. The rearrangement links TRBV28 to TRBJ2-5; 7 bases match TRBD1. The J call may be wrong; the DNA end is better matched by TRBJ2-7. This CDR3 region has 15 residues. Germline V CDR1 and CDR2: MDHEN, SYDVKM. This CDR3 reads CASSAPGQAASEQYF. DNA for the CDR3: TGTGCCAGCAGTGCCCCCGGACAGGCTGCCAGCGAGCAGTACTTC.

This chain uses TRBV7-6 with TRBJ2-1; tentatively, D is TRBD1 (5 bases). V gave up 4 bases and J gave up 16 bases, with 14 bases separating them. Germline lookup yields CDR1 SGHVS and CDR2 FNYEAQ. The CDR3 sequence is 11 residues long. The DNA of the CDR3 is TGTGCCAGCAGCTCACAGGTAGAACTCTTCTTC. Translating it yields CASSSQVELFF.

The sample holds one count of this clone. This rearrangement joins TRBV7-9 to TRBJ2-7; the D is unclear. The CDR3 is 14 amino acids. V was cut by 4 bases and J by 3 bases, with 13 bases left in between. Germline CDR1 reads SEHNR; CDR2 reads FQNEAQ (reference sequence). The CDR3 nucleotides read TGTGCCAGCAGCTCCCTGGGTGGCGGCTACGAGCAGTACTTC. Translating gives CASSSLGGGYEQYF.

This clone showed up just a few times. The V call is TRBV6-5, the J call TRBJ1-2; 11 bases align to TRBD1. After removal of 11 bases from V and 3 bases from J, the junction contained 8 bases not matched to a gene. Germline CDR1 is MNHEY and CDR2 is SVGAGI. This CDR3 has 14 amino acids. The CDR3 spells CAVSGTGGDYGYTF. As DNA, the CDR3 is TGTGCCGTCTCCGGGACAGGGGGTGACTATGGCTACACCTTC.

This sequence joins TRBV29-1 and TRBJ2-2, with TRBD1 matching 10 bases. There are 15 residues in the CDR3. Germline loops: CDR1 SQVTM, CDR2 ANQGSEA. Losses at the gene ends were 2 bases for V and 7 bases for J; bases not matched to a gene: 7. In DNA form, the CDR3 reads TGCAGCGTTGAAAGGGGGACAGGGGCGGTCGGGGAGCTGTTTTTT. Amino acids: CSVERGTGAVGELFF.

The chain is built from TRBV29-1 and TRBJ2-5, with unresolved D. The CDR3 consists of 12 residues. Trimming shortened V by 4 bases and J by 4 bases, and 10 bases separated the two germline ends. Germline CDR1 SQVTM, CDR2 ANQGSEA. CDR3 coding DNA: TGCAGCGTTGGTCAGTCCACAGAGACCCAGTACTTC. Translated: CSVGQSTETQYF.

This clone was seen once. This rearrangement joins TRBV29-1 to TRBJ1-2, with 11 bases that match TRBD1. The CDR3 contains 15 residues. V was pared by 6 bases and J by 5 bases, with 11 bases of the junction left unmatched. Looked up from germline, CDR1 is SQVTM and CDR2 is ANQGSEA. The CDR3 reads CSVPPGTGGSYGYTF. The CDR3 nucleotides read TGCAGCGTCCCCCCCGGGACAGGGGGGAGTTATGGCTACACCTTC.

The chain joins TRBV6-5 to TRBJ1-1; possibly TRBD1 for D (5 bases). The CDR3 contains 14 residues. V was pared by 5 bases and J by 8 bases, with 18 bases between. Germline CDR1 and CDR2: MNHEY and SVGAGI. This CDR3 is CASSPNPTVPEAFF. The CDR3 DNA reads as TGTGCCAGCAGTCCCAACCCGACAGTACCGGAAGCTTTCTTT.

Comment on this clone: The sample has other DNA sequences that encode this CDR3 too. The V and J genes are TRBV18 and TRBJ1-5; 10 nucleotides match TRBD1. This CDR3 has 14 amino acids. Germline V gives CDR1 KGHSH, CDR2 LQKENI. The junction had 3 bases not matched to a gene; V was cut back by 6 bases and J by 4 bases. In DNA, the CDR3 is TGTGCCAGCTCGCCGGGACAGGGGAATCAGCCCCAGCATTTT. Translated: CASSPGQGNQPQHF.

The J gene is TRBJ1-1, the V gene TRBV28; D possibly corresponds to TRBD1 (6 bases). Germline CDR1 is MDHEN and CDR2 is SYDVKM. This CDR3 spans 15 amino acids. V lost 3 bases and J lost 1, with 12 bases in between. CDR3 region: CASSFVGAGNTEAFF. As DNA, the CDR3 is TGTGCCAGCAGTTTTGTGGGGGCAGGGAACACTGAAGCTTTCTTT.

The chain carries TRBV6-1 and TRBJ2-5; TRBD2 agrees at 7 bases. The J segment lost 4 bases and the V segment lost 8 bases, leaving 7 bases of the junction unmatched. The CDR3 sequence is 13 residues long. Germline assignment: CDR1 MNHNS and CDR2 SASEGT. DNA of the CDR3: TGTGCCAGCGCGGGGGTGGGGGGAGAGACCCAGTACTTC. It yields the protein CASAGVGGETQYF.

The J gene is TRBJ2-7, the V gene TRBV5-1; a weak D match, TRBD1 (6 bases). Germline CDR1 reads SGHRS; CDR2 reads YFSETQ. Trimming shortened V by 3 bases and J by 5 bases, and 12 bases separated the two germline ends. The CDR3 totals 13 residues. The CDR3 nucleotides read TGCGCCAGCAGCTGGGGGCGCCGAAACGAGCAGTACTTC. It is translated as CASSWGRRNEQYF.

This sequence joins TRBV5-1 and TRBJ2-1; D gene ambiguous. Looked up from germline, CDR1 is SGHRS and CDR2 is YFSETQ. V shed 1 base and J shed 3 bases, with 5 bases lying between them. This CDR3 spans 13 amino acids. Written as DNA, the CDR3 is TGCGCCAGCAGCTTGTACAGCTACAATGAGCAGTTCTTC. Residues: CASSLYSYNEQFF.

The V and J genes are TRBV7-8 and TRBJ1-4, with D perhaps matching TRBD1 (6 bases). Germline-derived CDR1 and CDR2 are SGHVS and FQNEAQ. The CDR3 length is 16 residues. The V and J ends lost 1 base and 4 bases respectively, with 13 bases between them. The CDR3 loop is CASSLDRGTLNEKLFF. CDR3 nucleotides: TGTGCCAGCAGCTTAGATAGGGGGACCCTTAATGAAAAACTGTTTTTT.

This clone was recorded only once. Other DNA sequences in this sample translate to the same CDR3. V gene TRBV10-3 combines with J gene TRBJ2-2, with 7 positions matching TRBD1. The CDR3 totals 15 residues. Germline CDR1 reads ENHRY; CDR2 reads SYGVKD. With V trimmed by 0 bases and J by 4 bases, 2 bases remained unmatched. In DNA form, the CDR3 reads TGTGCCATCAGTGAGTCGACAGGGATCACCGGGGAGCTGTTTTTT. Translated: CAISESTGITGELFF.

The chain uses TRBV27 and TRBJ1-4, with a tentative D call TRBD1 (5 bases). The CDR3 extends over 14 amino acids. The ends were cut back, 4 bases at V and 2 bases at J, with 8 bases in the middle. Germline V gene lookup returns CDR1 MNHEY and CDR2 SMNVEV (reference sequence). The CDR3 sequence: CASSSAGTNEKLFF. CDR3 bases: TGTGCCAGCAGTTCGGCAGGGACTAATGAAAAACTGTTTTTT.

A word on this clone: Other nucleotide sequences from this sample produce the same CDR3. The chain employs TRBV2 and TRBJ1-1, with TRBD1 matching 7 bases. The J segment lost 5 bases and the V segment lost 8 bases, leaving 8 bases of the junction unmatched. The CDR3 has 13 residues. CDR1 and CDR2 from the germline V gene are SNHLY and FYNNEI. CDR3 residues: CASGRQGRTEAFF. The CDR3 DNA reads TGTGCCAGCGGACGACAGGGAAGAACTGAAGCTTTCTTT.

In this sample, this clone turned up a few times. The chain combines TRBV27 with TRBJ1-2; 7 nucleotides line up with TRBD1. After removal of 5 bases from V and 8 bases from J, the junction contained 5 bases not matched to a gene. Germline loops: CDR1 MNHEY, CDR2 SMNVEV (reference sequence). This CDR3 has 12 residues. CDR3 protein: CASSLEGGGYTF. As DNA, the CDR3 is TGTGCCAGCAGTCTCGAAGGGGGCGGCTACACCTTC.

The chain recombines TRBV9 with TRBJ1-2, with D possibly being TRBD1 (5 bases). V lost 7 bases and J 6 bases, leaving 16 bases between the germline ends. Germline loops: CDR1 SGDLS, CDR2 YYNGEE. This CDR3 is built from 13 residues. In DNA, the CDR3 is TGTGCCAGCTCCCTCAGGGAAAGAGATGGCTACACCTTC. Amino acids: CASSLRERDGYTF.

This clone was detected only once. The chain's CDR3 is CASSQTVYNEQFF. For the CDR3, the DNA is TGTGCCAGCTCACAGACAGTCTACAATGAGCAGTTCTTC. J is TRBJ2-1 and V is TRBV18, with D perhaps matching TRBD1 (5 bases). CDR3 length equals 13 residues. Germline V gives CDR1 KGHSH, CDR2 LQKENI. V dropped 4 bases and J dropped 3 bases, with 7 bases sitting between them.

The chain couples TRBV28 to TRBJ1-6, with 8 positions matching TRBD1. The length of the CDR3 is 17 residues. V trimming: 8 bases; J trimming: 4 bases; junction bases outside the gene matches: 13. Germline loops: CDR1 MDHEN, CDR2 SYDVKM. Here the CDR3 DNA reads TGTGCCAGCCTTGGACAGGGCAGATGGGAATATAATTCACCCCTCCACTTT. It specifies CASLGQGRWEYNSPLHF. The full variable domain, rest sourced from reference TRBV28 and TRBJ1-6, is DVKVTQSSRYLVKRTGEKVFLECVQDMDHENMFWYRQDPGLGLRLIYFSYDVKMKEKGDIPEGYSVSREKKERFSLILESASTNQTSMYLCASLGQGRWEYNSPLHFGNGTRLTVT.